Listed below are T cell receptor beta chains from one sample, sequenced in a study of shared clonotypes between healthy human individuals. Assay used: immunoSEQ multiplex PCR; TCRdb lists only in-frame clones, some missing. The table lists 2.3 million or so clones, about 92% of them singletons, with under 0.45% in the top ten. Sequenced: naive CD4+ T cells from PBMCs. The receptors stem from a man between 18 and 35 years old in good health. Some clones in this sample may be carry-over from other donors' samples. The CDR3 runs from the conserved cysteine through the conserved F or W. A D gene is named only where the DNA matches it firmly. Clone size is not always given. Where it is, it says once, few, many or a class for expanded clones.

V: TRBV28; size: .; D: .; J: TRBJ1-3; DNA: TGTGCCAGCACCGGGGCGGCAGGGGTGGTTGGCACCATATATTTT; CDR3: CASTGAAGVVGTIYF
V: TRBV14; size: .; D: TRBD1; J: TRBJ2-5; DNA: TGTGCCAGCAGCCCCGGGACAGGGGGCTTGGAGACCCAGTACTTC; CDR3: CASSPGTGGLETQYF
V: TRBV4-3; size: .; D: .; J: TRBJ2-3; DNA: TGCGCCAGCAGCCAAGAGGCGGTAGATACGCAGTATTTT; CDR3: CASSQEAVDTQYF
V: TRBV28; size: .; D: .; J: TRBJ1-1; DNA: TGTGCCAGCAGTCCCCTACAGGGATTCGGGAACACTGAAGCTTTCTTT; CDR3: CASSPLQGFGNTEAFF
V: TRBV6-5; size: once; D: .; J: TRBJ1-1; DNA: TGTGCCAGCAGGGGACGTGGGGACACTGAAGCTTTCTTT; CDR3: CASRGRGDTEAFF
V: TRBV9; size: .; D: .; J: TRBJ2-2; DNA: TGTGCCAGCAGCCCTCCGGACTTCCAACGGGGAGGCGGGGAGCTGTTTTTT; CDR3: CASSPPDFQRGGGELFF
V: TRBV6-6; size: .; D: TRBD1; J: TRBJ1-1; DNA: TGTGCCAGCAGGATCCAGGGGGCGGCTGAAGCTTTCTTT; CDR3: CASRIQGAAEAFF
V: TRBV11-3; size: .; D: .; J: TRBJ2-1; DNA: TGTGCCAGCAGCTTGACGGCAGAACCCTACAATGAGCAGTTCTTC; CDR3: CASSLTAEPYNEQFF
V: TRBV7-9; size: .; D: TRBD1; J: TRBJ2-5; DNA: TGTGCCAGCAGCCTACTTTGGGCCCAGGGGGCCCAGTACTTC; CDR3: CASSLLWAQGAQYF
V: TRBV5-1; size: .; D: TRBD1; J: TRBJ1-4; DNA: TGCGCCAGCAGCCCCTTCCGGACAGGGGATAATGAAAAACTGTTTTTT; CDR3: CASSPFRTGDNEKLFF
V: TRBV7-2; size: once; D: .; J: TRBJ2-5; DNA: TGTGCCAGCAGCTCACCCCAAGTAGCCCACATCAGGGGGACCCAGTACTTC; CDR3: CASSSPQVAHIRGTQYF
V: TRBV5-4; size: .; D: TRBD2; J: TRBJ2-1; DNA: TGTGCCAGCAGCGCGCCCGGGACTAGAAGAGTCTATGAGCAGTTCTTC; CDR3: CASSAPGTRRVYEQFF
V: TRBV12-1; size: .; D: .; J: TRBJ2-3; DNA: TGTGCCAGCAGCTTTCCCCTAGCGGGAGAACCCTCCGGCACAGATACGCAGTATTTT; CDR3: CASSFPLAGEPSGTDTQYF
V: TRBV6-4; size: .; D: TRBD2; J: TRBJ2-1; DNA: TGTGCCAGCAGTGTCACTAGCGGGGGGGAGCAGTTCTTC; CDR3: CASSVTSGGEQFF
V: TRBV6-5; size: .; D: .; J: TRBJ2-2; DNA: TGTGCCAGCAGTTACTCTTGGTTTAAAAACACCGGGGAGCTGTTTTTT; CDR3: CASSYSWFKNTGELFF
V: TRBV5-1; size: .; D: .; J: TRBJ1-1; DNA: TGCGCCAGCAGCAATACAGGGTCGGACACTGAAGCTTTCTTT; CDR3: CASSNTGSDTEAFF
V: TRBV28; size: .; D: .; J: TRBJ2-7; DNA: TGTGCCAGCAGTGGGAAGGCCGGGGCGAGGGAGCAGTACTTC; CDR3: CASSGKAGAREQYF
V: TRBV7-8; size: .; D: .; J: TRBJ1-2; DNA: TGTGCCAGCAGCTTAGCGATGCATGGGGGAGAAGGCTACACCTTC; CDR3: CASSLAMHGGEGYTF
V: TRBV13; size: once; D: TRBD2; J: TRBJ2-1; DNA: TGTGCCAGCAGCCCGATTTGGACTAGCGGGTCCTACAATGAGCAGTTCTTC; CDR3: CASSPIWTSGSYNEQFF
V: TRBV6-5; size: .; D: TRBD2; J: TRBJ2-1; DNA: TGTGCCAGCAGCCGGACTAGCGGGAGTAGTGAGCAGTTCTTC; CDR3: CASSRTSGSSEQFF
V: TRBV9; size: .; D: .; J: TRBJ2-7; DNA: TGTGCCAGCAGCGCCCGGGCTACCTACGAGCAGTACTTC; CDR3: CASSARATYEQYF
V: TRBV6-1; size: .; D: TRBD2; J: TRBJ2-3; DNA: TGTGCCAGCAGTGAAGGGCTAGCGGGTAGTACAGATACGCAGTATTTT; CDR3: CASSEGLAGSTDTQYF
V: TRBV2; size: .; D: TRBD2; J: TRBJ2-2; DNA: TGTGCCAGCAGCGGGCGGGAGTGGGACACCGGGGAGCTGTTTTTT; CDR3: CASSGREWDTGELFF
V: TRBV7-9; size: .; D: TRBD1; J: TRBJ1-1; DNA: TGTGCCAGCAGCATAGGGGGCTGGAACACTGAAGCTTTCTTT; CDR3: CASSIGGWNTEAFF
V: TRBV10-2; size: .; D: TRBD1; J: TRBJ2-2; DNA: TGCGCCAGCAGTGAGTTCCGGGGACAGGGGTCCGGGGAGCTGTTTTTT; CDR3: CASSEFRGQGSGELFF
V: TRBV4-3; size: once; D: .; J: TRBJ2-1; DNA: TGCGCCAGCAGCCAAGTAATTATAGGCGAGATGAGTGGGAATGAGCAGTTCTTC; CDR3: CASSQVIIGEMSGNEQFF
V: TRBV7-8; size: .; D: .; J: TRBJ2-7; DNA: TGTGCCAGCAGCTTAGGGAAGGGCTACGAGCAGTACTTC; CDR3: CASSLGKGYEQYF
V: TRBV28; size: .; D: TRBD1; J: TRBJ1-3; DNA: TGTGCCAGCACCCGCCTTCCGGGACAGGTGCCTGGAAACACCATATATTTT; CDR3: CASTRLPGQVPGNTIYF
V: TRBV2; size: .; D: TRBD2; J: TRBJ2-1; DNA: TGTGCCAGCAGCCCCGGGACTAGCGGCCTGTACAATGAGCAGTTCTTC; CDR3: CASSPGTSGLYNEQFF
V: TRBV6-1; size: .; D: TRBD1; J: TRBJ2-7; DNA: TGTGCCAGCAGCGCGCCGGGACAGGGGGCTTACGAGCAGTACTTC; CDR3: CASSAPGQGAYEQYF
V: TRBV28; size: .; D: .; J: TRBJ2-1; DNA: TGTGCCAGCCACCGACCACCCCATGAGCAGTTCTTC; CDR3: CASHRPPHEQFF
V: TRBV5-1; size: .; D: .; J: TRBJ1-4; DNA: TGCGCCAGCAGCCCCTACCTGGGCAGGGGACTCTATGCAACTAATGAAAAACTGTTTTTT; CDR3: CASSPYLGRGLYATNEKLFF
V: TRBV13; size: .; D: .; J: TRBJ2-1; DNA: TGTGCCAGCAGCTTTCTTGAGCAGTTCTTC; CDR3: CASSFLEQFF
V: TRBV5-1; size: .; D: .; J: TRBJ2-1; DNA: TGCGCCAGCAGCTTGCGAGGTGAGCAGTTCTTC; CDR3: CASSLRGEQFF
V: TRBV7-9; size: .; D: TRBD2; J: TRBJ2-1; DNA: TGTGCCAGCAGCTTATCACTAGCGGGAAGGTCCTACAATGAGCAGTTCTTC; CDR3: CASSLSLAGRSYNEQFF
V: TRBV28; size: .; D: .; J: TRBJ1-4; DNA: TGTGCCAGCAGCCTACAGCGAACAACTAATGAAAAACTGTTTTTT; CDR3: CASSLQRTTNEKLFF
V: TRBV6-5; size: .; D: .; J: TRBJ2-4; DNA: TGTGCCAGCAGTTACGGGTACGGGCAGATGATTCAGTACTTC; CDR3: CASSYGYGQMIQYF
V: TRBV5-4; size: .; D: .; J: TRBJ2-7; DNA: TGTGCCAGCATGGAGGGCGGCTACGAGCAGTACTTC; CDR3: CASMEGGYEQYF
V: TRBV23-1; size: once; D: .; J: TRBJ1-4; DNA: TGCGCCAGCAGTGACCCCGGTTCAGGGGCAAGGATTTGTGAAAAACTGTTTTTT; CDR3: CASSDPGSGARICEKLFF
V: TRBV10-1; size: .; D: .; J: TRBJ1-3; DNA: TGCGCCAGCAGTGAGTCGGGCTCTGGAAACACCATATATTTT; CDR3: CASSESGSGNTIYF
V: TRBV19; size: .; D: .; J: TRBJ1-2; DNA: TGTGCCAGTAGTCCGACGGACAGTCTTCTCTATGGCTACACCTTC; CDR3: CASSPTDSLLYGYTF
V: TRBV15; size: .; D: TRBD1; J: TRBJ1-5; DNA: TGTGCCACCAGCAGAGATTCCTGGACAGGGGGAGGTCAGCCCCAGCATTTT; CDR3: CATSRDSWTGGGQPQHF
V: TRBV7-9; size: .; D: .; J: TRBJ2-1; DNA: TGTGCCAGCAGCTTAGGAGGATGGAGCGTCTCCTACAATGAGCAGTTCTTC; CDR3: CASSLGGWSVSYNEQFF
V: TRBV10-2; size: .; D: TRBD2; J: TRBJ2-5; DNA: TGCGCCAGCAGTGAGTACCCGGGACTAGCGGGTCTACGTGAGACCCAGTACTTC; CDR3: CASSEYPGLAGLRETQYF
V: TRBV9; size: .; D: TRBD2; J: TRBJ2-3; DNA: TGTGCCAGCAGCATTGGGACTAGCGGAGGCACAGATACGCAGTATTTT; CDR3: CASSIGTSGGTDTQYF
V: TRBV5-1; size: few; D: .; J: TRBJ1-2; DNA: TGCGCCAGCAGCGGACTCCCGGGTGCCGACGATGGCTACACCTTC; CDR3: CASSGLPGADDGYTF
V: TRBV6-5; size: .; D: .; J: TRBJ2-1; DNA: TGTGCCAGCAGTCAGAGGGGGTTGGATTACAATGAGCAGTTCTTC; CDR3: CASSQRGLDYNEQFF
V: TRBV30; size: .; D: TRBD1; J: TRBJ2-5; DNA: TGTGCCTGGAGTGTAACAGGGGGGGAGACCCAGTACTTC; CDR3: CAWSVTGGETQYF
V: TRBV5-4; size: .; D: .; J: TRBJ1-1; DNA: TGTGCCAGCAGCTTGATAACAGGAACTGAAGCTTTCTTT; CDR3: CASSLITGTEAFF
V: TRBV5-1; size: .; D: .; J: TRBJ1-3; DNA: TGCGCCAGCAGCTTGGCGGGGGGCCCGGGAAACACCATATATTTT; CDR3: CASSLAGGPGNTIYF
V: TRBV29-1; size: .; D: TRBD1; J: TRBJ2-4; DNA: TGCAGCGTTGGGGACAGACTAGCCAAAAACATTCAGTACTTC; CDR3: CSVGDRLAKNIQYF
V: TRBV5-1; size: .; D: .; J: TRBJ1-4; DNA: TGCGCCAGCAGCTTGACAGGTGGAGAAAAACTGTTTTTT; CDR3: CASSLTGGEKLFF
V: TRBV9; size: once; D: TRBD2; J: TRBJ2-7; DNA: TGTGCCAGCAGCGTGACTAGCGCGAACTACGAGCAGTACTTC; CDR3: CASSVTSANYEQYF
V: TRBV11-2; size: .; D: .; J: TRBJ2-6; DNA: TGTGCCAGCAGCTTCCAGGGTAGGCTAGCTGGGGCCAACGTCCTGACTTTC; CDR3: CASSFQGRLAGANVLTF
V: TRBV2; size: .; D: TRBD2; J: TRBJ2-3; DNA: TGTGCCAGCACCGGACTAGCGGGAGTTTCAGATACGCAGTATTTT; CDR3: CASTGLAGVSDTQYF
V: TRBV11-3; size: .; D: .; J: TRBJ2-1; DNA: TGTGCCAGCAGCTTCGAGGGGGGCGGAAGGCCCCAGTTCTTC; CDR3: CASSFEGGGRPQFF
V: TRBV9; size: .; D: TRBD2; J: TRBJ2-2; DNA: TGTGCCAGCAGCGTAGAGGGGACTAGCTCTGGGGAGCTGTTTTTT; CDR3: CASSVEGTSSGELFF
V: TRBV2; size: .; D: .; J: TRBJ2-3; DNA: TGTGCCAGCAGGGGGGCTACTCCAGATACGCAGTATTTT; CDR3: CASRGATPDTQYF
V: TRBV30; size: once; D: .; J: TRBJ1-5; DNA: TGTGCCTGGAGTGTAAGTTCGGGCGCGGGTCAGCCCCAGCATTTT; CDR3: CAWSVSSGAGQPQHF
V: TRBV19; size: .; D: TRBD1; J: TRBJ1-1; DNA: TGTGCCAGTAGTTTACTACTTTCAGGGGGGAGTGAAGCTTTCTTT; CDR3: CASSLLLSGGSEAFF